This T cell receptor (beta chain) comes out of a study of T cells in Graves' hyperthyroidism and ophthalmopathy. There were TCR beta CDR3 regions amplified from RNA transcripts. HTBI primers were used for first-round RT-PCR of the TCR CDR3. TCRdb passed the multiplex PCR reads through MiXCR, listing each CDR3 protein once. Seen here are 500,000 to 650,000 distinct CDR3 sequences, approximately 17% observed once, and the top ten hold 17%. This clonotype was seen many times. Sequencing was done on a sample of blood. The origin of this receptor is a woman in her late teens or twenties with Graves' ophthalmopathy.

The CDR3, as DNA: TGTGCCAGCAGTTCCATGCGGGGGGCCACAGATACGCAGTATTTT. It encodes CASSSMRGATDTQYF. The rearrangement uses TRBV12-3 or TRBV12-4 and TRBJ2-3; 8 bases are shared with TRBD2. V shed 4 bases, J shed 2 bases, and the junction held 5 bases outside the gene matches. There are 15 residues in the CDR3.